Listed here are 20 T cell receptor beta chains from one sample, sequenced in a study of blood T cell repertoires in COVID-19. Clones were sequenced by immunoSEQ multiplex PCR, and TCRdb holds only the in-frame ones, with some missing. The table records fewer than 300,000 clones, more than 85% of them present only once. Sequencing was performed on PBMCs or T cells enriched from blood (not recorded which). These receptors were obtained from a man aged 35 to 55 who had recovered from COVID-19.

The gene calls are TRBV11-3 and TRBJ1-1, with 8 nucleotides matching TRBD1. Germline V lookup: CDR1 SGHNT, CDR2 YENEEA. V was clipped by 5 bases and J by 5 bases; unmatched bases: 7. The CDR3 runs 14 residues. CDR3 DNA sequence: TGTGCCAGCAGCACTTGGGACAGGAGGACTGAAGCTTTCTTT. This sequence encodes CASSTWDRRTEAFF.

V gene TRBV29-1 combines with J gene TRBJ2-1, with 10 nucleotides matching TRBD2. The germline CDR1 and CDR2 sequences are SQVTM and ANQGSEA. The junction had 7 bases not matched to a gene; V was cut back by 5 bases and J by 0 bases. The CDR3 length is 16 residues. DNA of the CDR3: TGCAGCGTTCCGTATGGGACTAGCGTCTCCTACAATGAGCAGTTCTTC. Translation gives CSVPYGTSVSYNEQFF.

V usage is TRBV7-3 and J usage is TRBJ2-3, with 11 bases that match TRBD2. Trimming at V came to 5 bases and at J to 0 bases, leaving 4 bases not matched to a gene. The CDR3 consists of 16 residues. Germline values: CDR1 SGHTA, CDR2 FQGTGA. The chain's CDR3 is CASSIGTSGSTDTQYF. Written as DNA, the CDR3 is TGTGCCAGCAGCATAGGGACTAGCGGAAGCACAGATACGCAGTATTTT.

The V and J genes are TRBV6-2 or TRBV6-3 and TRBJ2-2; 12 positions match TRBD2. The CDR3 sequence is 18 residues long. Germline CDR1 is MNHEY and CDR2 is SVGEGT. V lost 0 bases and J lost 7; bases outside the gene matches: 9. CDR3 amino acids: CASSYSLLAGGPIGELFF. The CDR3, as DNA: TGTGCCAGCAGTTACTCCCTGCTAGCGGGGGGGCCTATCGGGGAGCTGTTTTTT.

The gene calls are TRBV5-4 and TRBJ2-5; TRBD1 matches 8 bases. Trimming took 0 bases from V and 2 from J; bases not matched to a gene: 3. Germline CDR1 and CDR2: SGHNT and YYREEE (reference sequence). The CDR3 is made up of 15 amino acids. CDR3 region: CASSLGYRGQETQYF. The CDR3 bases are TGTGCCAGCAGCTTGGGTTACAGGGGGCAAGAGACCCAGTACTTC.

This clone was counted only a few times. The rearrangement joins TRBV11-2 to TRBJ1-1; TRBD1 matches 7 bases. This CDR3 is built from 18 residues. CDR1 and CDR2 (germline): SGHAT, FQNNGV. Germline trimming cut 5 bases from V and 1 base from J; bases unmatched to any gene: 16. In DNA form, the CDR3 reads TGTGCCAGCAGCCCTCGCCGGGACAGCCACCGCGAGAACACTGAAGCTTTCTTT. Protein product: CASSPRRDSHRENTEAFF.

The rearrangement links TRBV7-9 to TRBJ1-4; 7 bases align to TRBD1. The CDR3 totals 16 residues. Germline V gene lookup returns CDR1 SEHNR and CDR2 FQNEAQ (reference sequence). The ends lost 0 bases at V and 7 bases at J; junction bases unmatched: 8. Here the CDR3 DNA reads TGTGCCAGCAGCTTAGCAGGGGGCGAGGCGAGTGAAAAACTGTTTTTT. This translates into CASSLAGGEASEKLFF.

Written as DNA, the CDR3 is TGTGCCTGGAAATTTGTGGGCAGCCAGGGTGAAGCTTTCTTT. This encodes CAWKFVGSQGEAFF. This chain joins TRBV30 and TRBJ1-1, with D tentatively TRBD1 (5 bases). CDR3 length: 14 residues. Trimming cost V 4 bases and J 7 bases, with 19 bases left between them. Germline assignment: CDR1 GTSNPN and CDR2 SVGIG (reference sequence).

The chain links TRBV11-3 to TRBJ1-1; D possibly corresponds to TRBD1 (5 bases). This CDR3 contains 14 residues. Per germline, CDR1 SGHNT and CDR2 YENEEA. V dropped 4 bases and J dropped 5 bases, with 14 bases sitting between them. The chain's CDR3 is CASSSSGGVTEAFF. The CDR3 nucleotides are TGTGCCAGCAGCTCCTCCGGGGGGGTGACTGAAGCTTTCTTT. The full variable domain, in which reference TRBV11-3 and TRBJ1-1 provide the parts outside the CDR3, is EAGVVQSPRYKIIEKKQPVAFWCNPISGHNTLYWYLQNLGQGPELLIRYENEEAVDDSQLPKDRFSAERLKGVDSTLKIQPAELGDSAVYLCASSSSGGVTEAFFGQGTRLTVV.

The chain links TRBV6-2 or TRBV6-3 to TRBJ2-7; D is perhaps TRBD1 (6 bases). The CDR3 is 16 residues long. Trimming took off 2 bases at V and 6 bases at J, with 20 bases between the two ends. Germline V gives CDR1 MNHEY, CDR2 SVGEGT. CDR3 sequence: CASSYGGRDAHIEQYF. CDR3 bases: TGTGCCAGCAGTTACGGGGGCCGGGACGCGCACATCGAGCAGTACTTC.

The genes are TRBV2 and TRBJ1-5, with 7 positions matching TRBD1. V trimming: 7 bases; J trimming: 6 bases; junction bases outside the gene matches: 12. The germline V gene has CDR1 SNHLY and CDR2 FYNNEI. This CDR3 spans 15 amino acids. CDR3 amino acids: CASTQQNRGGQPQHF. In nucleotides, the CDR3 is TGTGCCAGCACCCAACAAAACAGGGGCGGTCAGCCCCAGCATTTT.

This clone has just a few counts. CDR3 in amino acids: CSVGDRLNYGYTF. CDR3 bases: TGCAGCGTTGGTGACAGACTTAACTATGGCTACACCTTC. This sequence joins TRBV29-1 and TRBJ1-2, with a possible D match to TRBD1 (5 bases). The CDR3 is 13 amino acids. Germline V CDR1 and CDR2: SQVTM, ANQGSEA. The V gene lost 4 bases and the J gene lost 1 base, with 10 bases spanning the gap.

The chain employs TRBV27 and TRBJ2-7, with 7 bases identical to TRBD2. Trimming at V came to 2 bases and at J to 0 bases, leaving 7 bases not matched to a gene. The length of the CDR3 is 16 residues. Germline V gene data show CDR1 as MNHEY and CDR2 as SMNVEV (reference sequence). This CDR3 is CASSLLGQRGSYEQYF. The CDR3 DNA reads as TGTGCCAGCAGTTTACTGGGCCAGCGGGGCTCCTACGAGCAGTACTTC.

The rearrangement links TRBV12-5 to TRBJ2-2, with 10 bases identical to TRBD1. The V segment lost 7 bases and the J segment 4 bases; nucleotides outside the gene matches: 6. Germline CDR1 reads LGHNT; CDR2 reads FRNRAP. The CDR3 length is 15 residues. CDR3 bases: TGTGCTAGTGCCCGACAGGGGGCTAGCACCGGGGAGCTGTTTTTT. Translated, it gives CASARQGASTGELFF. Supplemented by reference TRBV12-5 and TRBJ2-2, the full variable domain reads DARVTQTPRHKVTEMGQEVTMRCQPILGHNTVFWYRQTMMQGLELLAYFRNRAPLDDSGMPKDRFSAEMPDATLATLKIQPSEPRDSAVYFCASARQGASTGELFFGEGSRLTVL.

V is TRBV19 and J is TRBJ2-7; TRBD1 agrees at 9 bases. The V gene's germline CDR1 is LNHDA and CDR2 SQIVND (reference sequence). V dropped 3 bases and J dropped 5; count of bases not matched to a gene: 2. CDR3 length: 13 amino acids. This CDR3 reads CASSMDRGDEQYF. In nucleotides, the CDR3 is TGTGCCAGTAGTATGGACAGGGGCGACGAGCAGTACTTC.

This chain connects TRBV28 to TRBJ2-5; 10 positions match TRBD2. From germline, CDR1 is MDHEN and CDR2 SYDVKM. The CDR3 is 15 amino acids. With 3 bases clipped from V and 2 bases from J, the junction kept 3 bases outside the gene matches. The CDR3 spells CASSFLAGDQETQYF. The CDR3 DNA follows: TGTGCCAGCAGTTTTCTAGCGGGGGATCAAGAGACCCAGTACTTC.

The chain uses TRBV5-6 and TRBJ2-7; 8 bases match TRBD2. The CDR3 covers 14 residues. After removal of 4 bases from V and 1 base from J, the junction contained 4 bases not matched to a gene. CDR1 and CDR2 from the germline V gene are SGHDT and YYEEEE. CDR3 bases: TGTGCCAGCAGCCCCGCGGGGGGATCCTACGAGCAGTACTTC. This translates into CASSPAGGSYEQYF.

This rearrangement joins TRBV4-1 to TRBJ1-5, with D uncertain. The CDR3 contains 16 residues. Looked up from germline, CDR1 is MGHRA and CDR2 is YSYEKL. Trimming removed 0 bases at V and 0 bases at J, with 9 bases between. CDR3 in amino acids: CASSQDPGYSNQPQHF. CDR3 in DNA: TGCGCCAGCAGCCAAGATCCCGGGTATAGCAATCAGCCCCAGCATTTT.

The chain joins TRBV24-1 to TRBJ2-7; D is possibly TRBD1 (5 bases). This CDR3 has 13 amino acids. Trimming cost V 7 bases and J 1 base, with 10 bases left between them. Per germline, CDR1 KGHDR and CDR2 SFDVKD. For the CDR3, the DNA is TGTGCCACCAGCAAGGACACTTCCTACGAGCAGTACTTC. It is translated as CATSKDTSYEQYF.

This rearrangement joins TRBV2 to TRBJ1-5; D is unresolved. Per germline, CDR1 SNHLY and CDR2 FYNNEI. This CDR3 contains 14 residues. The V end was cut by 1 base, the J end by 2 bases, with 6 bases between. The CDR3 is CASSEVGGNQPQHF. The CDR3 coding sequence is TGTGCCAGCAGTGAAGTGGGAGGCAATCAGCCCCAGCATTTT.